Included here is one T cell receptor beta chain sequence, with context. Its antigen is as yet unknown. This record comes from a study of CD8+ T cells in alopecia areata. At the level of the study: Treated patients were given 5 to 10 mg oral tofacitinib twice daily.

Documented treatment: oral pan-JAK inhibitor, 5-10 mg twice daily. The CDR3 runs 15 residues. Germline V gene sequence: CDR1 SGHNT, CDR2 YYREEE (reference sequence). Trimming stripped 1 base from V and 2 bases from J, with 9 bases between. General observations from the study: Alphabeta T cells residing in normal skin are also sequenced in scalp samples.

As the sequencing template, cDNA was produced by extracting RNA and reverse transcribing it. Repertoires were generated with immunoSEQ multiplex PCR, while TCRdb's copy carries only in-frame clones and drops some. Seen here are more than 110,000 clones, about 56% observed once, and the top ten hold more than 15%. V and J are TRBV5-4 and TRBJ2-2; no reliable D call. The receptor's source is a human donor with alopecia areata. The sequencing used CD8+ T cells sorted from blood, collected at week 4, from a patient treated with tofacitinib. The DNA for the CDR3 is TGTGCCAGCAGCTTGAAATCCCGTAACACCGGGGAGCTGTTTTTT. It specifies CASSLKSRNTGELFF.